This TCR beta chain was sequenced in a study of PD-1 blockade in classical Hodgkin lymphoma. Background on the study: Patients were infused with nivolumab 3 mg/kg every 2 weeks. Study observations and caveats: Before treatment, TCR diversity in newly diagnosed patients was reportedly lower than in healthy donors.

Every single patient, without exception, relapsed after autologous stem cell transplantation, and brentuximab vedotin exposure varied. Under best response, outcomes were complete response, partial response or progressive disease. This clone was seen once. No antigen is known for it. Germline-derived CDR1 and CDR2 are LNHNV and YYDKDF (reference sequence). The CDR3 runs to 12 residues. Trimming left V 1 base short and J 10 bases short, with 8 bases between. Measured with immunoSEQ multiplex PCR; TCRdb has only the in-frame clones, and not every one. The sample shows 14,000 or so clones, 81% of them seen only once.

Source: peripheral blood mononuclear cells (PBMCs), taken at baseline. This sequence joins TRBV15 and TRBJ2-1, with D tentatively TRBD2 (5 bases). The clonotype comes from a human donor with classical Hodgkin lymphoma. The CDR3 protein is CATSRASWEQFF. In DNA form, the CDR3 reads TGTGCCACCAGCAGAGCTAGCTGGGAGCAGTTCTTC.